Following are 19 T cell receptor beta chains from one sample sequenced in a study of a mutant IDH1 vaccine in newly diagnosed glioma. Sequencing was performed with immunoSEQ multiplex PCR; in TCRdb, only in-frame clones are kept and a portion is missing. The profile shows about 88,000 clones, over 75% of them singletons. Time point described: baseline, week 1 (first vaccination visit). Specified treatment: pre-vaccination baseline after standard-of-care therapy. Sequencing was performed on PBMCs, taken from a glioma patient treated with radiotherapy, temozolomide or both. The source of these receptors is a man aged 35 to 55 with glioma. Some clones in this sample may be carry-over from other donors' samples.

The gene calls are TRBV21-1 and TRBJ1-5. TRBV21-1 is a known pseudogene. The CDR3 has 19 residues. CDR3 DNA sequence: TGTGCCAGCAGCAAAGTCGGGGCTTCTAAGCTGTGGAGCAATCAGCCCCAGCATTTT. Its translation is CASSKVGASKLWSNQPQHF.

This chain joins TRBV6-5 and TRBJ1-1, with D tentatively TRBD1 (5 bases). The V and J ends lost 2 bases and 11 bases respectively, with 15 bases between them. Germline-derived CDR1 and CDR2 are MNHEY and SVGAGI. The CDR3 extends over 13 amino acids. The CDR3 DNA sequence: TGTGCCAGCAGTTACGACAGCAGCGGATTCGCTTTCTTT. It is translated as CASSYDSSGFAFF.

The J gene is TRBJ1-1, the V gene TRBV7-9; 8 bases line up with TRBD1. CDR3 size: 12 residues. J gave up 8 bases and V 5 bases, and 4 bases lay outside the gene matches. CDR1 is SEHNR, CDR2 FQNEAQ, per germline (reference sequence). The DNA of the CDR3 is TGTGCCAGCAGCCCGGGACAGGCCGAAGCTTTCTTT. Protein product: CASSPGQAEAFF.

A note on this clone: One junction end does not reproduce the germline sequence, and a read error may be involved. The chain recombines TRBV6-1 with TRBJ1-1; D gene unclear. CDR1 and CDR2 from the germline V gene are MNHNS and SASEGT. The CDR3 spans 11 residues. The chain's CDR3 is CASRQILEIGF. CDR3 in DNA: TGTGCCAGCCGTCAGATCCTTGAAATTGGATTT.

The rearrangement joins TRBV29-1 to TRBJ2-1; 12 nucleotides match TRBD2. Germline V lookup: CDR1 SQVTM, CDR2 ANQGSEA. Unmatched junction bases numbered 7, after V lost 3 bases and J lost 10 bases. This CDR3 has 14 amino acids. The DNA of the CDR3 is TGCAGCGTTGACAGACTAGCGGGGGTTGGCGAGCAGTTCTTC. This encodes CSVDRLAGVGEQFF.

The chain carries TRBV5-4 and TRBJ1-2, with TRBD1 as a possible D gene (5 bases). This CDR3 is built from 15 residues. CDR1 is SGHNT and CDR2 is YYREEE in the germline V gene (reference sequence). Deletions cut 2 bases from V and 6 bases from J, with 17 bases between. The CDR3 nucleotides are TGTGCCAGCAGCTTCGGCCCGGACCCGGGGGATGGCTACACCTTC. This encodes CASSFGPDPGDGYTF.

The chain links TRBV19 to TRBJ1-4, with a tentative D call TRBD1 (5 bases). Germline loops: CDR1 LNHDA, CDR2 SQIVND (reference sequence). The CDR3 spans 16 residues. Trimming cost V 7 bases and J 6 bases, with 21 bases left between them. CDR3 region: CASTRWGGTPDEKLFF. CDR3 DNA: TGTGCCAGTACCCGCTGGGGCGGGACCCCGGATGAAAAACTGTTTTTT.

The CDR3 DNA follows: TGTGCCAGCAGACGATACGGACAGGGGAGGACTGGGGAGCTGTTTTTT. Amino acids: CASRRYGQGRTGELFF. The rearrangement links TRBV7-6 to TRBJ2-2, with 9 bases lining up with TRBD1. Germline V gene data show CDR1 as SGHVS and CDR2 as FNYEAQ. The CDR3 totals 16 residues. The ends lost 6 bases at V and 8 bases at J; junction bases unmatched: 13.

The V and J genes are TRBV5-4 and TRBJ2-5, with no clear D. This CDR3 is built from 15 residues. The V end lost 0 bases, the J end lost 5 bases, and 14 bases lay between the germline ends. Germline V gene lookup returns CDR1 SGHNT and CDR2 YYREEE (reference sequence). Here the CDR3 DNA reads TGTGCCAGCAGCTTGGACATGGGATCCGAGGAGACCCAGTACTTC. This sequence encodes CASSLDMGSEETQYF.

V and J are TRBV6-1 and TRBJ1-3; possible D gene TRBD1, 5 bases. The CDR3 consists of 15 residues. Germline lookup yields CDR1 MNHNS and CDR2 SASEGT. The V end lost 4 bases, the J end lost 0 bases, and 10 bases lay between the germline ends. The DNA for the CDR3 is TGTGCCAGCAGTGGACAGAGCGACTCTGGAAACACCATATATTTT. Its translation: CASSGQSDSGNTIYF.

The DNA for the CDR3 is TGTGCCTGGAGTCAACAGGGTTTTTCACCCCTCCACTTT. The encoded protein is CAWSQQGFSPLHF. This sequence joins TRBV30 and TRBJ1-6, with D possibly matching TRBD1 (6 bases). Per the germline V gene, CDR1 is GTSNPN and CDR2 is SVGIG (reference sequence). CDR3 length: 13 amino acids. Trimming stripped 2 bases from V and 9 bases from J, with 11 bases between.

The chain carries TRBV2 and TRBJ1-5, with TRBD1 matching 8 bases. Germline loops: CDR1 SNHLY, CDR2 FYNNEI. Germline trimming cut 6 bases from V and 3 bases from J; bases unmatched to any gene: 4. The CDR3 extends over 14 amino acids. CDR3 bases: TGTGCCAGCAGAGGACAGGGAAACAATCAGCCCCAGCATTTT. Residues: CASRGQGNNQPQHF.

The DNA of the CDR3 is TGTGCCAGCTCACCAGGGGCGTCCCTATACGAGCAGTACTTC. It encodes CASSPGASLYEQYF. V and J are TRBV18 and TRBJ2-7; perhaps TRBD1 as D (5 bases). Germline V gene data show CDR1 as KGHSH and CDR2 as LQKENI. This CDR3 comprises 14 residues. V was trimmed by 2 bases and J by 4 bases, leaving 12 bases between them.

V usage is TRBV6-4 and J usage is TRBJ1-2; TRBD1 agrees at 9 bases. Germline CDR1 MRHNA, CDR2 SNTAGT. The length of the CDR3 is 15 residues. V trimming: 2 bases; J trimming: 4 bases; junction bases outside the gene matches: 5. CDR3 sequence reads: CASSDRGQGRYGYTF. The CDR3 DNA reads as TGTGCCAGCAGTGACCGGGGACAGGGTCGCTATGGCTACACCTTC.

The rearrangement joins TRBV5-4 to TRBJ1-6; no clear D. The CDR3 length is 15 residues. V was cut by 7 bases and J by 8 bases, with 19 bases left in between. The germline gives CDR1 SGHNT, CDR2 YYREEE (reference sequence). CDR3 sequence: CASHPAGRRDSPLHF. The DNA of the CDR3 is TGTGCCAGCCACCCGGCGGGTCGTCGGGATTCACCCCTCCACTTT.

V gene TRBV7-9 combines with J gene TRBJ1-1; D unresolved. Germline V gives CDR1 SEHNR, CDR2 FQNEAQ (reference sequence). The CDR3 sequence is 11 residues long. The germline V and J ends were trimmed by 11 bases and 8 bases, with 15 bases remaining between them. CDR3 in amino acids: CAEMRTREAFF. CDR3 in DNA: TGTGCCGAAATGAGGACCAGGGAAGCTTTCTTT.

This chain links TRBV29-1 with TRBJ1-1; D is unresolved. Trimming left V 4 bases short and J 0 bases short, with 9 bases between. The CDR3 has 13 residues. Germline loops: CDR1 SQVTM, CDR2 ANQGSEA. Here the CDR3 reads CSVVGDLNTEAFF. The CDR3 DNA is TGCAGCGTTGTAGGAGACCTGAACACTGAAGCTTTCTTT. The variable domain in full, completed from reference TRBV29-1 and TRBJ1-1, reads SAVISQKPSRDICQRGTSLTIQCQVDSQVTMMFWYRQQPGQSLTLIATANQGSEATYESGFVIDKFPISRPNLTFSTLTVSNMSPEDSSIYLCSVVGDLNTEAFFGQGTRLTVV.

In this sample, this clone turned up a few times. The rearrangement uses TRBV6-1 and TRBJ2-5; 8 bases are shared with TRBD1. V trimming: 4 bases; J trimming: 5 bases; junction bases outside the gene matches: 12. Germline values: CDR1 MNHNS, CDR2 SASEGT. CDR3 length: 16 residues. The CDR3 sequence is CASSGPGQASRETQYF. The CDR3, as DNA: TGTGCCAGCAGTGGGCCGGGACAGGCGTCTCGTGAGACCCAGTACTTC.

This chain links TRBV5-1 with TRBJ2-7, with 9 bases aligning to TRBD1. The CDR3 has 14 amino acids. CDR1 is SGHRS, CDR2 YFSETQ, per germline. The trim removed 4 bases at V and 6 bases at J, leaving 8 bases unmatched. The CDR3 loop is CASSRGQGIGEQYF. The CDR3 DNA is TGCGCCAGCAGCCGGGGACAGGGTATCGGCGAGCAGTACTTC.